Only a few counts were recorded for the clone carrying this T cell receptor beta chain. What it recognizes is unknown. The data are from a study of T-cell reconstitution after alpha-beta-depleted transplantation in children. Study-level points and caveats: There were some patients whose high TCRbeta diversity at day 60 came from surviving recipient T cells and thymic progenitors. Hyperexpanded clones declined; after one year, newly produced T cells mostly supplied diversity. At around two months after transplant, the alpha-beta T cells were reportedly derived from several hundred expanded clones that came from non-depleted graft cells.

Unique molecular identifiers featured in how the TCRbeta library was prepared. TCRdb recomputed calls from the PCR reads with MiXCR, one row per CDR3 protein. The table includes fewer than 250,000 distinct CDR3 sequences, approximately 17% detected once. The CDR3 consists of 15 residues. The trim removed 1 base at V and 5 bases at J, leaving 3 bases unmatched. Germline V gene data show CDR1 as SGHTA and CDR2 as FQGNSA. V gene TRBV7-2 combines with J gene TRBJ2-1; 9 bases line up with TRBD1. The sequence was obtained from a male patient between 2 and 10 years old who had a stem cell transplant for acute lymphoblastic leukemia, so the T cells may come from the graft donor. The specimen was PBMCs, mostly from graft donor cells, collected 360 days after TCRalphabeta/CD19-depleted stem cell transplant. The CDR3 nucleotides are TGTGCCAGCAGCTTAGAGGGACAGGGTCACAATGAGCAGTTCTTC. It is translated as CASSLEGQGHNEQFF.